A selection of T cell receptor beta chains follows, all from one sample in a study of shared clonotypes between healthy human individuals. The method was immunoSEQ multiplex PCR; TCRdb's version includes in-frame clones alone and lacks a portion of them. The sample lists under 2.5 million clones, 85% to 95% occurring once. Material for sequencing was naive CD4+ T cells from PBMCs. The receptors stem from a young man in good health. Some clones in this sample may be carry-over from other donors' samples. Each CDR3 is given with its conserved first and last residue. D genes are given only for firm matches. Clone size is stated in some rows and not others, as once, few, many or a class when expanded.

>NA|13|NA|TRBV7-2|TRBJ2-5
CASSLLKDETQYF
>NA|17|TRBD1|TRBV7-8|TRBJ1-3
CASSPLDRTPYGNTIYF
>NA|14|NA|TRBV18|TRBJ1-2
CASSPSADNYGYTF
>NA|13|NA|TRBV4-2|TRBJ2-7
CASSQEGTGEQYF
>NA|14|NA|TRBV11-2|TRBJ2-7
CASSLRSGTYEQYF
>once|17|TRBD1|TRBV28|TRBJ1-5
CASSLAGTGGAGQPQHF
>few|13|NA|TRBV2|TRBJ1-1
CASSERGWTEAFF
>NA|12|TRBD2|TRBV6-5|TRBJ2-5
CATRVGGETQYF
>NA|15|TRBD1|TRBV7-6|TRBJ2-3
CASSPTGGGTDTQYF
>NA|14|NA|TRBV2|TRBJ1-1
CASSGTGKNTEAFF
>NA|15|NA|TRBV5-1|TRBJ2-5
CASSLSLFGVETQYF
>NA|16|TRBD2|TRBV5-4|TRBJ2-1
CASSLNLAGEYNEQFF
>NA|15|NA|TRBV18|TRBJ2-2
CASSPTGLNTGELFF
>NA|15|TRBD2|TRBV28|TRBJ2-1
CASSRLAETYNEQFF
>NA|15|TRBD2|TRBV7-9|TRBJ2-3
CASSLASGSTDTQYF
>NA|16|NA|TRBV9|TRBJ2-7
CASSPQVEGAAYEQYF
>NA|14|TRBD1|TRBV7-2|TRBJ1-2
CASSSTGQNYGYTF